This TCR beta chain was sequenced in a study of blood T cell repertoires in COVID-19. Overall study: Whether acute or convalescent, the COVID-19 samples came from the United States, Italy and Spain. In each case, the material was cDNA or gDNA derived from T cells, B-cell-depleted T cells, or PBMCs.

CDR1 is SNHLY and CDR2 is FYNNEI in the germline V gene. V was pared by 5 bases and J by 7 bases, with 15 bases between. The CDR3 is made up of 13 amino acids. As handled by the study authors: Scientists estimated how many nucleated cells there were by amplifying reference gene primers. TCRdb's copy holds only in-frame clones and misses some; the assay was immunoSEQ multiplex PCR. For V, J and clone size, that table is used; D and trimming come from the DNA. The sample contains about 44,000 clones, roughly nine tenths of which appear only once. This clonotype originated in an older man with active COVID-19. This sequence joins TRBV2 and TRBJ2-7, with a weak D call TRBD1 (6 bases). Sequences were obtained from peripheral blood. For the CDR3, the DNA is TGTGCCAGCAGTAACACAGGGATGGGGGAGCAGTACTTC. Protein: CASSNTGMGEQYF. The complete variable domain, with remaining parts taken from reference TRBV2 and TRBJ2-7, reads EPEVTQTPSHQVTQMGQEVILRCVPISNHLYFYWYRQILGQKVEFLVSFYNNEISEKSEIFDDQFSVERPDGSNFTLKIRSTKLEDSAMYFCASSNTGMGEQYFGPGTRLTVT.